This T cell receptor (beta chain) derives from a study of spatial heterogeneity in lung cancer. Looking at the study overall: There was a strong correlation between the counts of TCR transcripts measured in tumor regions and a T cell transcriptional module score that was calculated from matched bulk RNA-seq. Findings and limits, study-wide: Intratumoral expanded alpha and beta TCR counts were found to track tumor mutation counts.

V lost 4 bases and J lost 4; bases outside the gene matches: 3. The length of the CDR3 is 13 residues. Documented time point: sample taken at primary tumor resection. TCRdb reanalysed the 5' RACE reads using MiXCR and keeps one entry per CDR3 protein. The sample yields some 14,000 distinct CDR3 sequences, about 3% seen once. This clonotype was found many times. Its antigen remains unidentified. This chain connects TRBV12-3 or TRBV12-4 to TRBJ2-5, with 7 bases matching TRBD2. This receptor was obtained from a male donor with early-stage non-small cell lung cancer. The sequencing used lung tumor tissue, collected at surgery. Here the CDR3 reads CASSWSSGETQYF. The CDR3 DNA is TGTGCCAGCAGTTGGTCTAGCGGAGAGACCCAGTACTTC.